The 3 T cell receptor beta chains listed next were all sequenced from one sample in a study of shared clonotypes between healthy human individuals. Using immunoSEQ multiplex PCR, the repertoire was profiled, and TCRdb retains in-frame clones only, with some absent. The profile shows about 520,000 clones, 90% to 97% of them singletons. Material for sequencing was naive CD4+ T cells sorted from blood. Subset meaning: CD45RA+ positively selected. The receptors originated from a woman aged 25 to 39 in good health.

The chain carries TRBV5-1 and TRBJ2-5; no definite D call. V lost 6 bases and J 3 bases, leaving 18 bases between the germline ends. The CDR3 loop spans 15 amino acids. The germline gives CDR1 SGHRS, CDR2 YFSETQ. Here the CDR3 DNA reads TGCGCCAGCAATAATGGTAGGACGGACGAAGAGACCCAGTACTTC. The encoded protein is CASNNGRTDEETQYF.

As DNA, the CDR3 is TGTGCCAGCAAACTAGGGGGTCGGCTAGCGGGCGGGCGGAGCCAGACCCAGTACTTC. Translated, it gives CASKLGGRLAGGRSQTQYF. V usage is TRBV11-2 and J usage is TRBJ2-5; 8 bases are shared with TRBD2. J gave up 6 bases and V 7 bases, and 25 bases lay outside the gene matches. The CDR3 spans 19 residues. Germline V gene data show CDR1 as SGHAT and CDR2 as FQNNGV.

The rearrangement joins TRBV28 to TRBJ1-5; 7 bases fit TRBD1. The ends lost 4 bases at V and 2 bases at J; junction bases unmatched: 5. CDR3 length: 15 residues. Germline loops: CDR1 MDHEN, CDR2 SYDVKM. CDR3: CASSSTGAGNQPQHF. The CDR3 nucleotides read TGTGCCAGCAGTTCTACAGGGGCCGGCAATCAGCCCCAGCATTTT.